The sequence of this TCR beta chain was determined in a study of CD8 T cells in Susac syndrome. Findings of the study overall: Clonal expansion was missing from Susac syndrome CD4+ T cell repertoires.

V was trimmed by 0 bases and J by 5 bases, leaving 17 bases between them. CDR3 length equals 15 residues. The germline V gene has CDR1 GTSNPN and CDR2 SVGIG (reference sequence). In Susac syndrome patients, recently defined diagnostic criteria for definite or probable disease were met. As concerns this clonotype: The antigen remains undetermined.

RNA was extracted with the RNeasy kit, and a quantity of about 0.45 to 1 ug was reverse transcribed using random hexamers. TCRdb called the immunoSEQ multiplex PCR reads again in MiXCR, with one record for every CDR3 protein. The sample lists over 120,000 distinct CDR3 sequences, 95% occurring once. Sequencing was done on a sample of CD4+ T cells from PBMCs. This clonotype was obtained from a human donor with Susac syndrome. The V and J genes are TRBV30 and TRBJ2-7, with no clear D. Here the CDR3 reads CAWSVPVTPGDEQYF. CDR3 nucleotides: TGTGCCTGGAGTGTACCCGTCACCCCTGGGGACGAGCAGTACTTC.